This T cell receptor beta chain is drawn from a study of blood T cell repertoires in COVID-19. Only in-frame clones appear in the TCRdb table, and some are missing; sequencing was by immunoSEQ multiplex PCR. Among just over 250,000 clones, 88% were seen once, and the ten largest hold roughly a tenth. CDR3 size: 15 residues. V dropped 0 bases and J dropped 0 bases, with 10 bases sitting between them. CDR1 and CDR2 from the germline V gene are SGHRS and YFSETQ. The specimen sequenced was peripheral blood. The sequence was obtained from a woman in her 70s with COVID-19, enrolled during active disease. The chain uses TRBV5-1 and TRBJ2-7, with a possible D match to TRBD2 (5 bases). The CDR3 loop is CASSLDGVVSYEQYF. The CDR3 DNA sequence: TGCGCCAGCAGCTTGGACGGGGTGGTCTCCTACGAGCAGTACTTC.